This T cell receptor (beta chain) was obtained from a study of PD-1 blockade in classical Hodgkin lymphoma. TCRdb's table, derived via immunoSEQ multiplex PCR, lists solely in-frame clones and lacks some. In the table there are 80,000 to 100,000 clones, 93% of which are singletons. Specified time point: cycle 4 day 1 (C4D1), after five to seven weeks of nivolumab. Each of the patients experienced relapse following autologous stem cell transplantation, and their brentuximab vedotin exposure differed. Complete response, partial response or progressive disease made up the best responses. Whole-study results and caveats: Newly diagnosed patients reportedly trailed healthy donors in baseline TCR diversity. Patients who began taking nivolumab under 1 year after ASCT were left out.

The table lists this clone with a count of one. The antigen is not known. This specimen consisted of peripheral blood mononuclear cells (PBMCs), obtained before the fourth cycle of nivolumab. The sequence was collected from a human donor with classical Hodgkin lymphoma.

CDR3 protein: CASSEQIYGYTF. The CDR3 coding sequence is TGTGCCAGCAGTGAACAGATCTATGGCTACACCTTC. V usage is TRBV6-5 and J usage is TRBJ1-2; D not certain. CDR3 length: 12 residues. V was trimmed by 5 bases and J by 4 bases, leaving 8 bases between them. Germline CDR1 MNHEY, CDR2 SVGAGI.